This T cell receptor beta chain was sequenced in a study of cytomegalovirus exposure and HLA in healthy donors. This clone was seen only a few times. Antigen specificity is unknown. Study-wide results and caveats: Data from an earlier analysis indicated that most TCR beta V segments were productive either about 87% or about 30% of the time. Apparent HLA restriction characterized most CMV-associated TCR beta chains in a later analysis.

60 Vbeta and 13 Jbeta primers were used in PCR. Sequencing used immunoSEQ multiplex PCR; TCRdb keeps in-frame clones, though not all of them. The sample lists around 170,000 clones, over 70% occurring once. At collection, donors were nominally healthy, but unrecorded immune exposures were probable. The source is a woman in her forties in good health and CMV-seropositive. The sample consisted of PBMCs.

The CDR3 reads CASSLDQGSGANVLTF. CDR3 in DNA: TGTGCCAGCAGCTTGGACCAGGGCTCTGGGGCCAACGTCCTGACTTTC. The chain recombines TRBV5-6 with TRBJ2-6; a weak D match, TRBD1 (5 bases). CDR3 length: 16 residues. Trimming cost V 0 bases and J 0 bases, with 7 bases left between them. Germline CDR1 SGHDT, CDR2 YYEEEE.